This T cell receptor (beta chain) was observed in a study of blood T cells in healthy people across ages. In regard to this clonotype: Its antigen is still unknown.

Study-level results: A roughly linear age-dependent decrease characterized TCR beta diversity per million T cells.

The junction had 14 bases not matched to a gene; V was cut back by 4 bases and J by 0 bases. Germline V gene data show CDR1 as LGHNA and CDR2 as YNFKEQ. The CDR3 extends over 19 amino acids. Together with a sample-barcoded 5' primer, a J-beta primer mix was included in a second PCR lasting 7 to 11 cycles. Tagging of each cDNA molecule was performed by a template-switch adaptor with 12 random nucleotides. MiXCR was run by TCRdb on the 5' RACE reads, yielding one entry per CDR3 protein. The sample contains some 780,000 distinct CDR3 sequences, around 50% of which appear only once. About 9.6 milliliters of peripheral blood were drawn from each donor into EDTA-treated tubes. Extracted total RNA amounted to at least 6 micrograms for each sample.

The sequence came from a man in his forties in good health. The sample was blood. The chain carries TRBV4-2 and TRBJ2-1; 8 positions agree with TRBD2. The CDR3 DNA is TGTGCCAGCAGCCGACTACCGATAGCGGGGCCTAGCTCCTACAATGAGCAGTTCTTC. As protein: CASSRLPIAGPSSYNEQFF.